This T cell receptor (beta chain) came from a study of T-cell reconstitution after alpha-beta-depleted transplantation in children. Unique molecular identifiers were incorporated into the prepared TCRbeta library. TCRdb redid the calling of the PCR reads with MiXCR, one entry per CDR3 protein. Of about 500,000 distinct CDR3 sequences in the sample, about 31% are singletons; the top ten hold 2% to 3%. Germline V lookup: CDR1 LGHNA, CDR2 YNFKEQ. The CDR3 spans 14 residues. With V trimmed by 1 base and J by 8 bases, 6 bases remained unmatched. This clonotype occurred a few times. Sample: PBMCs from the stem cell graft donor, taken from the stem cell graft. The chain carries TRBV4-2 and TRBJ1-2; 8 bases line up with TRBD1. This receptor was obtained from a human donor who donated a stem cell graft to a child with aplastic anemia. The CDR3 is CASSQGQGMTGYTF. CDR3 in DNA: TGTGCCAGCAGCCAAGGACAGGGGATGACGGGCTACACCTTC.